Presented here are 28 T cell receptor beta chains from one specimen sequenced in a study of Ad26.COV2.S vaccination and SARS-CoV-2 variants. Generated by immunoSEQ multiplex PCR, the TCRdb table keeps only in-frame clones and is missing some. The repertoire holds about 350,000 clones, 85% seen once, with less than 4% in the top ten. Documented treatment: 19 received Ad26.COV2.S at low or high dose, single or two shots; about 5 received placebo; per-sample allocation not given. The investigators took samples on day 63 after the first vaccine or placebo injection. The sample consisted of peripheral blood, taken in a trial of Ad26.COV2.S vaccine versus placebo. These receptors were obtained from a person between 18 and 59 years old who received the Ad26.COV2.S COVID-19 vaccine or a placebo.

This clone was observed at least ten times. The genes are TRBV6-5 and TRBJ2-7; TRBD1 matches at 7 bases. Per the germline V gene, CDR1 is MNHEY and CDR2 is SVGAGI. The CDR3 sequence is 14 residues long. Trimming removed 7 bases from V and 2 bases from J; junction bases left unmatched: 8. In DNA, the CDR3 is TGTGCCAGCACCCCCGGGCAGGGGGCCTACGAGCAGTACTTC. Translation: CASTPGQGAYEQYF.

The chain links TRBV6-2 or TRBV6-3 to TRBJ2-1, with D possibly matching TRBD2 (6 bases). Between the trimmed V and J ends, which lost 4 bases and 6 bases, there was a span of 7 bases. CDR1 and CDR2 from the germline V gene are MNHEY and SVGEGT. CDR3 length: 12 amino acids. The CDR3: CASSFGGNEQFF. CDR3 bases: TGTGCCAGCAGTTTCGGGGGCAATGAGCAGTTCTTC.

The J gene is TRBJ1-2, the V gene TRBV14, with D maybe TRBD1 (6 bases). V lost 0 bases, J lost 3 bases, and 8 bases lay in between. This CDR3 is 14 amino acids long. The germline gives CDR1 SGHDN, CDR2 FVKESK. DNA for the CDR3: TGTGCCAGCAGCCAAGACTCAGGGGACTATGGCTACACCTTC. Its translation: CASSQDSGDYGYTF. The full variable domain, in which reference TRBV14 and TRBJ1-2 provide the parts outside the CDR3, is EAGVTQFPSHSVIEKGQTVTLRCDPISGHDNLYWYRRVMGKEIKFLLHFVKESKQDESGMPNNRFLAERTGGTYSTLKVQPAELEDSGVYFCASSQDSGDYGYTFGSGTRLTVV.

The V and J genes are TRBV18 and TRBJ2-1, with 11 nucleotides matching TRBD2. The trim removed 6 bases at V and 5 bases at J, leaving 6 bases unmatched. The CDR3 spans 15 residues. Germline CDR1 reads KGHSH; CDR2 reads LQKENI. Here the CDR3 DNA reads TGTGCCAGCTCCCTGGTTAGCGGGAGGGACAATGAGCAGTTCTTC. Protein: CASSLVSGRDNEQFF.

The chain combines TRBV25-1 with TRBJ1-1; D is possibly TRBD1 (6 bases). The V and J ends lost 3 bases and 6 bases respectively, with 11 bases between them. Per germline, CDR1 MGHDK and CDR2 SYGVNS. The CDR3 contains 13 residues. The CDR3 is CASSDWGRPEAFF. The CDR3 DNA is TGTGCCAGCAGTGATTGGGGGCGGCCTGAAGCTTTCTTT.

The J gene is TRBJ2-1, the V gene TRBV7-2; 10 bases map to TRBD2. V shed 5 bases and J 8 bases; nucleotides not matched to a gene: 12. The V gene's germline CDR1 is SGHTA and CDR2 FQGNSA. The CDR3 has 16 amino acids. The CDR3 nucleotides read TGTGCCAGCAGCACCCCAGCGGGAGGGCCCGGGGATGAGCAGTTCTTC. It yields the protein CASSTPAGGPGDEQFF.

The rearrangement joins TRBV10-1 to TRBJ2-1; D call uncertain. Per the germline V gene, CDR1 is WNHNN and CDR2 is SYGVQD (reference sequence). V dropped 1 base and J dropped 2 bases, with 6 bases sitting between them. CDR3 size: 14 residues. The CDR3 DNA is TGCGCCAGCAGTGAGTTGAGTACCTACAATGAGCAGTTCTTC. Amino acid sequence: CASSELSTYNEQFF.

This clone appeared a single time. V gene TRBV15 combines with J gene TRBJ2-7; the D gene is possibly TRBD1 (6 bases). Germline CDR1 reads LNHNV; CDR2 reads YYDKDF (reference sequence). The CDR3 runs 16 residues. Trimming shortened V by 5 bases and J by 0 bases, and 17 bases separated the two germline ends. The CDR3 DNA is TGTGCCACCAGCCCCTATTTGACAGGCCTCTCCTACGAGCAGTACTTC. Its protein product is CATSPYLTGLSYEQYF.

In this sample, this clone turned up a few times. The V call is TRBV2, the J call TRBJ1-6; D is undetermined. Between the trimmed V and J ends, which lost 4 bases and 8 bases, there was a span of 12 bases. The CDR3 is 14 residues long. Germline lookup yields CDR1 SNHLY and CDR2 FYNNEI. CDR3: CASSVDESYSPLHF. CDR3 DNA sequence: TGTGCCAGCAGTGTAGACGAAAGTTATTCACCCCTCCACTTT.

V and J are TRBV11-3 and TRBJ2-7; TRBD1 matches at 7 bases. The V gene end was trimmed by 6 bases and the J gene end by 3 bases; junction bases not matched to a gene: 5. This CDR3 region has 13 residues. Germline assignment: CDR1 SGHNT and CDR2 YENEEA. DNA for the CDR3: TGTGCCAGCAGTCACGGGACAGACTACGAGCAGTACTTC. Translating it yields CASSHGTDYEQYF.

Many counts were recorded for this clone. The chain carries TRBV18 and TRBJ2-7; D perhaps matches TRBD2 (5 bases). The germline gives CDR1 KGHSH, CDR2 LQKENI. Between the trimmed V and J ends, which lost 1 base and 2 bases, there was a span of 9 bases. The CDR3 has 14 amino acids. The CDR3 is CASSPQGAAYEQYF. In DNA form, the CDR3 reads TGTGCCAGCTCACCACAGGGAGCAGCCTACGAGCAGTACTTC.

V is TRBV6-5 and J is TRBJ1-1; possible D gene TRBD1, 6 bases. CDR3 length: 13 amino acids. V lost 2 bases to trimming and J lost 4 bases, with 8 bases between them. Germline assignment: CDR1 MNHEY and CDR2 SVGAGI. The CDR3 spells CASSYGGGTEAFF. The CDR3 bases are TGTGCCAGCAGTTACGGGGGCGGCACTGAAGCTTTCTTT.

The genes are TRBV11-2 and TRBJ2-7; the D is unclear. V lost 4 bases and J 5 bases, leaving 12 bases between the germline ends. The V gene's germline CDR1 is SGHAT and CDR2 FQNNGV. The CDR3 covers 13 residues. The DNA of the CDR3 is TGTGCCAGCAGCTCCGTGCTGGGCAACGAGCAGTACTTC. Protein product: CASSSVLGNEQYF. The whole variable domain, remainder taken from reference TRBV11-2 and TRBJ2-7, is EAGVAQSPRYKIIEKRQSVAFWCNPISGHATLYWYQQILGQGPKLLIQFQNNGVVDDSQLPKDRFSAERLKGVDSTLKIQPAKLEDSAVYLCASSSVLGNEQYFGPGTRLTVT.

This chain joins TRBV19 and TRBJ1-1; D may be TRBD1 (5 bases). The CDR3 is made up of 14 amino acids. The V end was cut by 2 bases, the J end by 3 bases, with 10 bases between. Germline CDR1 and CDR2: LNHDA and SQIVND (reference sequence). CDR3 loop: CASSIQGGYTEAFF. The CDR3 coding sequence is TGTGCCAGTAGTATACAGGGAGGGTACACTGAAGCTTTCTTT.

The J gene is TRBJ2-7, the V gene TRBV21-1; the table's D call TRBD2 went unverified against the DNA. TRBV21-1 is given as a pseudogene. This CDR3 contains 14 residues. The CDR3 nucleotides read TGTGCCAGCAGCAAAGGGCGGGATTTACCCGAGCAGTACTTC. Its protein product is CASSKGRDLPEQYF.

This clone was seen a few times. This chain links TRBV7-6 with TRBJ1-4; D unresolved. This CDR3 region has 15 residues. CDR1 is SGHVS and CDR2 is FNYEAQ in the germline V gene. Deletions cut 3 bases from V and 6 bases from J, with 14 bases between. CDR3 nucleotides: TGTGCCAGCAGCTTCTTGGATAAGGCGGATGAAAAACTGTTTTTT. Amino acids: CASSFLDKADEKLFF.

This chain uses TRBV7-2 with TRBJ2-2, with D maybe TRBD2 (6 bases). Trimming shortened V by 2 bases and J by 4 bases, and 17 bases separated the two germline ends. CDR1 is SGHTA, CDR2 FQGNSA, per germline. This CDR3 spans 17 amino acids. CDR3 loop: CASSLWGERVATGELFF. In DNA, the CDR3 is TGTGCCAGCAGCTTATGGGGCGAGCGGGTTGCCACCGGGGAGCTGTTTTTT.

This sequence joins TRBV24-1 and TRBJ1-5; D gene unclear. This CDR3 has 16 amino acids. V lost 1 base, J lost 3 bases, and 12 bases lay in between. Germline CDR1 is KGHDR and CDR2 is SFDVKD. The CDR3 nucleotides read TGTGCCACCAGTGATTTAGTCGGCAGGAACAATCAGCCCCAGCATTTT. As protein: CATSDLVGRNNQPQHF.

The rearrangement joins TRBV24-1 to TRBJ2-7; D is unclear. Per germline, CDR1 KGHDR and CDR2 SFDVKD. V was clipped by 4 bases and J by 6 bases, with 9 bases between them. The CDR3 runs 12 residues. The CDR3 nucleotides are TGTGCCACCAGTGACGGTCCAGGCGAGCAGTACTTC. Amino acids: CATSDGPGEQYF.

The genes are TRBV7-2 and TRBJ2-3; 10 bases fit TRBD2. Germline V gene data show CDR1 as SGHTA and CDR2 as FQGNSA. This CDR3 is 16 amino acids long. Trimming at V came to 3 bases and at J to 5 bases, leaving 8 bases not matched to a gene. The CDR3 region is CASSLTLAGVLDTQYF. As DNA, the CDR3 is TGTGCCAGCAGCTTGACCCTAGCGGGGGTATTAGATACGCAGTATTTT.

This clone was observed a handful of times. V is TRBV11-2 and J is TRBJ2-2; D possibly uses TRBD1 or TRBD2 (6 bases each). Germline assignment: CDR1 SGHAT and CDR2 FQNNGV. Trimming pared 5 bases from V and 3 bases from J, leaving 13 bases between. The CDR3 covers 15 residues. The CDR3 reads CASSNLGGYTGELFF. The CDR3 DNA sequence: TGTGCCAGCAGCAACCTGGGGGGCTACACCGGGGAGCTGTTTTTT. The full variable domain, completed using reference TRBV11-2 and TRBJ2-2, is EAGVAQSPRYKIIEKRQSVAFWCNPISGHATLYWYQQILGQGPKLLIQFQNNGVVDDSQLPKDRFSAERLKGVDSTLKIQPAKLEDSAVYLCASSNLGGYTGELFFGEGSRLTVL.

The V gene is TRBV5-1, the J gene TRBJ1-2; TRBD1 matches at 11 bases. The junction had 10 bases not matched to a gene; V was cut back by 5 bases and J by 7 bases. The germline V gene has CDR1 SGHRS and CDR2 YFSETQ. The CDR3 runs 15 residues. CDR3 nucleotide sequence: TGCGCCAGCAGACCGCCCGGGACAGGGGGACGTGGCTACACCTTC. Translating it yields CASRPPGTGGRGYTF.

The rearrangement joins TRBV11-2 to TRBJ1-6; TRBD1 might be the D (5 bases). The V gene's germline CDR1 is SGHAT and CDR2 FQNNGV. Trimming removed 1 base at V and 9 bases at J, with 10 bases between. CDR3 size: 14 residues. In DNA, the CDR3 is TGTGCCAGCAGCTTAGGACAGTTCAGTTCACCCCTCCACTTT. Encoded protein: CASSLGQFSSPLHF.

CDR3 nucleotides: TGTGCCAGCAGCTTGCCCCCGTGGCAGGGGTACATCTACGAGCAGTACTTC. Translating it yields CASSLPPWQGYIYEQYF. The J gene is TRBJ2-7, the V gene TRBV5-6, with D possibly being TRBD1 (6 bases). This CDR3 comprises 17 residues. Germline V gives CDR1 SGHDT, CDR2 YYEEEE. V was cut by 1 base and J by 3 bases, with 20 bases left in between.

The chain carries TRBV27 and TRBJ1-2; no reliable D call. The CDR3 has 16 residues. Germline assignment: CDR1 MNHEY and CDR2 SMNVEV (reference sequence). V was shortened by 5 bases and J by 0 bases, with 16 bases between the two germline ends. CDR3 in amino acids: CASSPQSVNPNYGYTF. The CDR3 DNA reads as TGTGCCAGCAGTCCTCAGAGTGTGAATCCTAACTATGGCTACACCTTC.

The chain employs TRBV3-1 (or the pseudogene TRBV3-2) and TRBJ2-3, with 7 bases aligning to TRBD2. This CDR3 spans 14 amino acids. The V segment lost 3 bases and the J segment 2 bases; nucleotides outside the gene matches: 2. In germline, CDR1 is LGHDT, CDR2 YNNKEL (reference sequence). CDR3 sequence (DNA): TGTGCCAGCAGCCACGGGACTAACACAGATACGCAGTATTTT. Translated: CASSHGTNTDTQYF.

This clone was seen just once. This chain joins TRBV19 and TRBJ2-7; 7 positions agree with TRBD1. V was pared by 8 bases and J by 1 base, with 8 bases of the junction left unmatched. Per germline, CDR1 LNHDA and CDR2 SQIVND (reference sequence). The CDR3 totals 14 residues. The CDR3 DNA reads TGTGCCAGTCGTTCCGGGACAGCGTCCTACGAGCAGTACTTC. It yields the protein CASRSGTASYEQYF.

The chain carries TRBV4-2 and TRBJ2-7; a possible D gene is TRBD2 (7 bases). V shed 4 bases and J shed 0 bases, with 13 bases lying between them. This CDR3 region has 15 residues. Germline CDR1 reads LGHNA; CDR2 reads YNFKEQ. The CDR3 spells CASSRGLAASYEQYF. The CDR3 nucleotides read TGTGCCAGCAGCCGGGGGCTAGCGGCCTCCTACGAGCAGTACTTC.